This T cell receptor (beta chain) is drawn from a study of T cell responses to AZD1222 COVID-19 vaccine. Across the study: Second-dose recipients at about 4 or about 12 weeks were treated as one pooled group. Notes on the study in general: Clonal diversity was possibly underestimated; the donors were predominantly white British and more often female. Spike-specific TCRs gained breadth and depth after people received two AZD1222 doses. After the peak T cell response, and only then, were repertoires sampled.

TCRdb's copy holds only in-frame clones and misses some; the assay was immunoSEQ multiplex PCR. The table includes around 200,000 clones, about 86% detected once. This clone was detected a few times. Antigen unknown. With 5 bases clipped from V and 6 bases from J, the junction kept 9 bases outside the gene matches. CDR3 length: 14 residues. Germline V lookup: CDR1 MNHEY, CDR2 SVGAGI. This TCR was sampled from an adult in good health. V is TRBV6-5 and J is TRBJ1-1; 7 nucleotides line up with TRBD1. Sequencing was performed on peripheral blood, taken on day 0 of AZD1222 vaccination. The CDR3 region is CASSTRRGSPEAFF. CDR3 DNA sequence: TGTGCCAGCAGTACCCGCAGGGGGTCTCCTGAAGCTTTCTTT.